A single sample gave rise to the 28 T cell receptor beta chains below, sequenced in a study of blood T cell repertoires in COVID-19. Sequencing was performed with immunoSEQ multiplex PCR; in TCRdb, only in-frame clones are kept and a portion is missing. The sample yields some 270,000 clones, around 93% seen once. The specimen was PBMCs or T cells enriched from blood (not recorded which). These receptors were obtained from a man aged 40-49 years who had been exposed to COVID-19.

The V and J genes are TRBV23-1 and TRBJ2-1; TRBD1 aligns across 7 bases. TRBV23-1 is an ORF; its function is uncertain. The V segment lost 3 bases and the J segment 10 bases; nucleotides outside the gene matches: 6. The CDR3 is made up of 13 amino acids. DNA of the CDR3: TGCGCCAGCAGTCACCGACAGGGATGGGAGCAGTTCTTC. This encodes CASSHRQGWEQFF.

The CDR3 nucleotides read TGCAGCGCCTCGACAGGGAGTGGCAATCAGCCCCAGCATTTT. Its protein product is CSASTGSGNQPQHF. The chain joins TRBV29-1 to TRBJ1-5, with 7 nucleotides matching TRBD1. Germline V gene data show CDR1 as SQVTM and CDR2 as ANQGSEA. The CDR3 has 14 amino acids. J gave up 2 bases and V 7 bases, and 8 bases lay outside the gene matches.

The chain has TRBV6-5 and TRBJ2-7, with D perhaps matching TRBD2 (5 bases). Trimming took 4 bases from V and 4 from J, leaving 8 bases between them. This CDR3 is built from 12 residues. CDR1 is MNHEY and CDR2 is SVGAGI in the germline V gene. Here the CDR3 reads CASSSRGYEQYF. The CDR3 DNA reads TGTGCCAGCAGTTCCCGGGGTTACGAGCAGTACTTC.

The genes are TRBV9 and TRBJ2-2; 8 bases line up with TRBD1. With V trimmed by 4 bases and J by 4 bases, 3 bases remained unmatched. Germline values: CDR1 SGDLS, CDR2 YYNGEE. This CDR3 contains 14 residues. CDR3 loop: CASSPGGGTGELFF. Here the CDR3 DNA reads TGTGCCAGCAGCCCAGGGGGCGGCACCGGGGAGCTGTTTTTT.

CDR3 sequence (DNA): TGTGCCAGCAGCTCACCGGGACAGCCTACAGATACGCAGTATTTT. Protein: CASSSPGQPTDTQYF. The chain joins TRBV28 to TRBJ2-3; TRBD1 matches at 7 bases. The germline V gene encodes CDR1 MDHEN and CDR2 SYDVKM. The trim removed 6 bases at V and 3 bases at J, leaving 9 bases unmatched. The CDR3 spans 15 residues.

The V and J genes are TRBV7-6 and TRBJ2-3, with 12 nucleotides matching TRBD2. The CDR3 spans 16 residues. CDR1 and CDR2 from the germline V gene are SGHVS and FNYEAQ. Trimming took 3 bases from V and 2 from J; bases not matched to a gene: 3. CDR3 DNA: TGTGCCAGCAGCTTCCGACTAGCGGGAGACACAGATACGCAGTATTTT. It codes for CASSFRLAGDTDTQYF.

J is TRBJ1-2 and V is TRBV29-1; 7 nucleotides align to TRBD1. V gave up 6 bases and J gave up 0 bases; unmatched junction bases: 7. CDR1 and CDR2 from the germline V gene are SQVTM and ANQGSEA. The CDR3 runs 14 residues. The CDR3 DNA follows: TGCAGCGTCTCAGACAGGGCAGCTAACTATGGCTACACCTTC. It yields the protein CSVSDRAANYGYTF.

The J gene is TRBJ1-2, the V gene TRBV6-5; D gene uncertain. The CDR3 is 12 residues long. Looked up from germline, CDR1 is MNHEY and CDR2 is SVGAGI. V was cut by 9 bases and J by 7 bases, with 15 bases left in between. CDR3 loop: CASRPAAGGYTF. In DNA form, the CDR3 reads TGTGCCAGTCGGCCGGCCGCGGGTGGCTACACCTTC.

This clone was found once. This rearrangement joins TRBV10-3 to TRBJ2-1; D call uncertain. The germline V gene has CDR1 ENHRY and CDR2 SYGVKD. Deletions cut 11 bases from V and 6 bases from J, with 11 bases between. This CDR3 has 11 amino acids. The CDR3 DNA reads as TGTGCCGCAGGTAGTCTCAATGAGCAGTTCTTC. Its translation is CAAGSLNEQFF.

The V call is TRBV4-1, the J call TRBJ1-5; D is uncertain. The CDR3 covers 15 residues. CDR1 is MGHRA and CDR2 is YSYEKL in the germline V gene. V lost 1 base and J 6 bases, leaving 13 bases between the germline ends. The CDR3 sequence is CASSQGSILPQPQHF. The CDR3 DNA follows: TGCGCCAGCAGCCAAGGGTCAATCCTACCTCAGCCCCAGCATTTT.

V and J are TRBV14 and TRBJ2-7, with 9 bases that match TRBD1. CDR3 length: 14 amino acids. Looked up from germline, CDR1 is SGHDN and CDR2 is FVKESK. Trimming cost V 6 bases and J 7 bases; bases outside gene matches: 10. The CDR3 coding sequence is TGTGCCAGCAGGGAATCCGGGACAGGGAAGGAGCAGTACTTC. Residues: CASRESGTGKEQYF.

The V and J genes are TRBV5-1 and TRBJ2-7; the D gene is possibly TRBD1 (6 bases). Per the germline V gene, CDR1 is SGHRS and CDR2 is YFSETQ. The CDR3 totals 15 residues. Trimming pared 4 bases from V and 2 bases from J, leaving 16 bases between. CDR3: CASSQHRDTTYEQYF. The CDR3 DNA follows: TGCGCCAGCAGCCAACACCGGGACACGACCTACGAGCAGTACTTC.

The V call is TRBV5-1, the J call TRBJ2-6, with 8 bases matching TRBD2. Looked up from germline, CDR1 is SGHRS and CDR2 is YFSETQ. The ends lost 0 bases at V and 4 bases at J; junction bases unmatched: 9. This CDR3 region has 18 residues. CDR3 residues: CASSLVPAGATGANVLTF. Here the CDR3 DNA reads TGCGCCAGCAGCTTGGTTCCAGCGGGAGCGACAGGGGCCAACGTCCTGACTTTC.

The rearrangement joins TRBV27 to TRBJ2-7, with unresolved D. Germline V lookup: CDR1 MNHEY, CDR2 SMNVEV (reference sequence). Trimming cost V 0 bases and J 6 bases, with 9 bases left between them. The CDR3 extends over 13 amino acids. The CDR3 loop reads CASSLSRLSEQYF. The CDR3 coding sequence is TGTGCCAGCAGTTTATCGCGGTTATCCGAGCAGTACTTC.

The rearrangement joins TRBV7-3 to TRBJ2-3; D is undetermined. Germline CDR1 is SGHTA and CDR2 is FQGTGA. Trimming stripped 3 bases from V and 4 bases from J, with 11 bases between. This CDR3 comprises 14 residues. As DNA, the CDR3 is TGTGCCAGCAGCTTTGGCCGGGTGCCAGATACGCAGTATTTT. Translating it yields CASSFGRVPDTQYF.

The V call is TRBV30, the J call TRBJ2-1, with D perhaps TRBD2 (6 bases). The CDR3 has 17 amino acids. Trimming removed 4 bases from V and 9 bases from J, with 28 bases in between. CDR1 and CDR2 (germline): GTSNPN, SVGIG (reference sequence). CDR3 residues: CAWKDPEDYQKRSEQFF. The CDR3 DNA follows: TGTGCCTGGAAGGACCCGGAGGACTACCAAAAAAGGAGTGAGCAGTTCTTC.

This clone appeared a single time. The genes are TRBV19 and TRBJ1-4, with D possibly matching TRBD1 (6 bases). V dropped 7 bases and J dropped 0 bases, with 15 bases sitting between them. The CDR3 is made up of 16 amino acids. Per the germline V gene, CDR1 is LNHDA and CDR2 is SQIVND (reference sequence). As DNA, the CDR3 is TGTGCCAGTACTATGGACAGATTAGCAACTAATGAAAAACTGTTTTTT. This translates into CASTMDRLATNEKLFF.

The genes are TRBV6-2 or TRBV6-3 and TRBJ1-6; tentatively, D is TRBD1 (6 bases). CDR1 MNHEY and CDR2 SVGEGT come from the germline V gene. The CDR3 loop spans 16 amino acids. Trimming removed 5 bases at V and 4 bases at J, with 15 bases between. CDR3 sequence reads: CASSDRDTGYNSPLHF. The CDR3 region has the DNA TGTGCCAGCAGTGACCGGGACACGGGTTATAATTCACCCCTCCACTTT.

The chain has TRBV9 and TRBJ2-1; 9 bases agree with TRBD1. This CDR3 has 15 amino acids. Germline trimming cut 4 bases from V and 9 bases from J; bases unmatched to any gene: 11. Germline-derived CDR1 and CDR2 are SGDLS and YYNGEE. The CDR3 DNA follows: TGTGCCAGCAGCACCAGGACAGGGGAGGTTGGTGAGCAGTTCTTC. Translation gives CASSTRTGEVGEQFF.

This chain connects TRBV4-1 to TRBJ1-5, with TRBD1 as a possible D gene (5 bases). V lost 0 bases and J 2 bases, leaving 8 bases between the germline ends. CDR1 and CDR2 (germline): MGHRA, YSYEKL. The CDR3 has 15 residues. The CDR3 DNA reads as TGCGCCAGCAGCCAAGATGGGGGGGGCAATCAGCCCCAGCATTTT. Translated, it gives CASSQDGGGNQPQHF.

V is TRBV24-1 and J is TRBJ1-4; D is perhaps TRBD1 (5 bases). CDR3 length equals 13 residues. The ends were cut back, 4 bases at V and 8 bases at J, with 10 bases in the middle. Germline CDR1 KGHDR, CDR2 SFDVKD. The CDR3 region has the DNA TGTGCCACCAGTGAAGACAGAGGAGAAAAACTGTTTTTT. It is translated as CATSEDRGEKLFF.

The rearrangement joins TRBV27 to TRBJ2-3, with D hard to call. The CDR3 consists of 14 residues. V lost 6 bases, J lost 1 base, and 11 bases lay in between. Germline V gene sequence: CDR1 MNHEY, CDR2 SMNVEV (reference sequence). The DNA of the CDR3 is TGTGCCAGCAGGTTTGGTCGAGGCACAGATACGCAGTATTTT. This sequence encodes CASRFGRGTDTQYF.

The V gene is TRBV11-1, the J gene TRBJ2-7, with D perhaps matching TRBD2 (6 bases). V lost 1 base, J lost 1 base, and 11 bases lay in between. This CDR3 has 15 residues. CDR1 is SGHAT, CDR2 FQDESV, per germline (reference sequence). The CDR3: CASSLGGLASYEQYF. CDR3 coding DNA: TGTGCCAGCAGCTTAGGCGGGCTAGCGTCCTACGAGCAGTACTTC.

The chain combines TRBV7-3 with TRBJ2-7; perhaps TRBD2 as D (5 bases). Germline V gene sequence: CDR1 SGHTA, CDR2 FQGTGA. The CDR3 has 15 residues. Trimming took 4 bases from V and 0 from J, leaving 13 bases between them. The CDR3: CASSSRTPHSYEQYF. The CDR3 DNA reads as TGTGCCAGCAGCTCGAGGACTCCGCACTCCTACGAGCAGTACTTC.

The chain employs TRBV9 and TRBJ1-1; 7 bases map to TRBD1. Trimming cost V 3 bases and J 0 bases; bases outside gene matches: 5. The CDR3 sequence is 15 residues long. Germline values: CDR1 SGDLS, CDR2 YYNGEE. The CDR3 DNA reads as TGTGCCAGCAGCGGAAGGGGACAGATGAACACTGAAGCTTTCTTT. It translates to CASSGRGQMNTEAFF. The variable domain in full, with the rest retrieved from reference TRBV9 and TRBJ1-1, is DSGVTQTPKHLITATGQRVTLRCSPRSGDLSVYWYQQSLDQGLQFLIQYYNGEERAKGNILERFSAQQFPDLHSELNLSSLELGDSALYFCASSGRGQMNTEAFFGQGTRLTVV.

The chain combines TRBV5-1 with TRBJ2-1; 8 bases agree with TRBD1. This CDR3 comprises 12 residues. V was pared by 4 bases and J by 9 bases, with 3 bases of the junction left unmatched. The germline V gene has CDR1 SGHRS and CDR2 YFSETQ. CDR3 loop: CASSPGGSEQFF. DNA for the CDR3: TGCGCCAGCAGCCCAGGGGGCTCTGAGCAGTTCTTC.

CDR3: CASGPQPGPEQYF. CDR3 bases: TGTGCCAGCGGCCCACAACCAGGGCCCGAGCAGTACTTC. This rearrangement joins TRBV27 to TRBJ2-7; D is possibly TRBD1 (5 bases). This CDR3 contains 13 residues. Germline lookup yields CDR1 MNHEY and CDR2 SMNVEV (reference sequence). The V and J ends lost 8 bases and 6 bases respectively, with 17 bases between them.

V and J are TRBV10-2 and TRBJ2-3; D possibly corresponds to TRBD1 (5 bases). This CDR3 has 14 residues. Germline-derived CDR1 and CDR2 are WSHSY and SAAADI. Trimming took off 2 bases at V and 4 bases at J, with 10 bases between the two ends. DNA of the CDR3: TGCGCCAGCAGTGAGAATGGGGCGCCAGATACGCAGTATTTT. This encodes CASSENGAPDTQYF.